A single sample is the source of the 5 T cell receptor beta chains below, sequenced in a study of radiotherapy plus CTLA-4 blockade in lung cancer. Produced via immunoSEQ multiplex PCR; TCRdb's table is partial and in-frame only. The data contain about 68,000 clones, 79% of them seen just once; the ten biggest clones take up under 10%. Here the sequenced sample was peripheral blood, taken from a patient treated with radiotherapy plus ipilimumab. The source of these receptors is a human donor with non-small cell lung cancer who had a complete response to radiotherapy plus ipilimumab.

The genes are TRBV5-1 and TRBJ1-6; 7 positions match TRBD1. V shed 4 bases, J shed 5 bases, and the junction held 6 bases outside the gene matches. CDR1 SGHRS and CDR2 YFSETQ come from the germline V gene. The CDR3 loop spans 15 amino acids. The CDR3 reads CASSRSQGDNSPLHF. The CDR3 DNA sequence: TGCGCCAGCAGCCGAAGCCAGGGGGATAATTCACCCCTCCACTTT.

The rearrangement joins TRBV13 to TRBJ1-2; D not resolved. This CDR3 spans 13 amino acids. The V end was cut by 5 bases, the J end by 5 bases, with 12 bases between. Germline CDR1 and CDR2: PRHDT and FYEKMQ (reference sequence). The CDR3, as DNA: TGTGCCAGCAGCCCTGGGGATGCGTATGGCTACACCTTC. Its protein product is CASSPGDAYGYTF.

This chain links TRBV6-1 with TRBJ2-3; 8 nucleotides match TRBD2. The germline V gene encodes CDR1 MNHNS and CDR2 SASEGT. V shed 5 bases, J shed 4 bases, and the junction held 2 bases outside the gene matches. This CDR3 region has 13 residues. CDR3 DNA: TGTGCCAGCAGTAGCGGGGGCGCAGATACGCAGTATTTT. It translates to CASSSGGADTQYF.

V is TRBV4-1 and J is TRBJ2-7, with 10 bases that match TRBD1. The germline V gene has CDR1 MGHRA and CDR2 YSYEKL. V dropped 2 bases and J dropped 5; count of bases not matched to a gene: 6. The CDR3 has 15 residues. The CDR3, as DNA: TGCGCCAGCAGCCAAACCGGGACAGGGGACAACGAGCAGTACTTC. This gives the protein CASSQTGTGDNEQYF.

The chain is built from TRBV10-1 and TRBJ2-3; 7 bases are a match to TRBD1. This CDR3 has 14 residues. V dropped 6 bases and J dropped 7; count of bases not matched to a gene: 10. CDR1 WNHNN and CDR2 SYGVQD come from the germline V gene (reference sequence). This CDR3 is CASSETGTSHTQYF. Written as DNA, the CDR3 is TGCGCCAGCAGCGAGACAGGGACGTCGCATACGCAGTATTTT.